Below are 17 T cell receptor beta chains sequenced from a single sample in a study of tissue T cells after allogeneic stem cell transplantation. Time point described: mouse harvest day 7 after allogeneic transplant. The graft held 10^6 splenic CD5+ T cells and 10^7 T-cell-depleted bone marrow cells. Only in-frame clones appear in the TCRdb table, and some are missing; sequencing was by immunoSEQ multiplex PCR. The sample has several thousand clones, roughly 47% seen once. Sequenced: gut tissue. The receptors come from a female BALB/c mouse given C57BL/6 T cells with graft-versus-host disease after an allogeneic hematopoietic cell transplant.

A note on this clone: The genes and germline here are from mouse. The read is 1 residue too short to cover the CDR3 end, so that end is filled in from the germline J gene. This chain uses TRBV26 with TRBJ1-3; 9 nucleotides line up with TRBD1. J gave up 1 base and V 4 bases, and 5 bases lay outside the gene matches. This CDR3 is built from 16 residues. Germline V gene data show CDR1 as KGHPV and CDR2 as FQNQEV (reference sequence). The CDR3 is CASSRTGGASGNTLYF. CDR3 bases read: TGTGCCAGCAGTCGTACAGGGGGCGCCTCTGGAAATACGCTCTAT.

In regard to this clone: Germline and genes: mouse. The read terminates 1 residue ahead of where the CDR3 ends, so the germline J gene completes it. This rearrangement joins TRBV26 to TRBJ1-5; D unresolved. Deletions cut 6 bases from V and 0 bases from J, with 9 bases between. This CDR3 spans 14 amino acids. Germline-derived CDR1 and CDR2 are KGHPV and FQNQEV (reference sequence). The CDR3 region is CASSRDYNNQAPLF. The DNA read from the CDR3 is TGTGCCAGCAGCCGGGATTATAACAACCAGGCTCCGCTT.

About this clone itself: Mouse gene names apply. The read stops 1 residue short of the end of the CDR3; the missing end is completed from the germline J gene. This sequence joins TRBV3 and TRBJ1-3; possible D gene TRBD1, 6 bases. Germline values: CDR1 SNHLY, CDR2 FYNGKV (reference sequence). V was trimmed by 5 bases and J by 0 bases, leaving 8 bases between them. This CDR3 is built from 14 residues. The sequenced part of the CDR3 DNA is TGTGCCAGCAGCCTCAGGGGTTCTGGAAATACGCTCTAT. The encoded protein is CASSLRGSGNTLY. The CDR3 as a whole reads CASSLRGSGNTLYF.

As regards this clone: Mouse germline and gene names are used. The sequenced fragment ends 1 residue before the CDR3 boundary, so the rest is inferred from the germline J gene. The chain joins TRBV23 to TRBJ2-3; TRBD1 was called by the table and not checked on the DNA. Germline V gene data show CDR1 as KGHTA and CDR2 as FQNQQP. The CDR3 spans 13 residues. The sequenced part of the CDR3 DNA is TGCTCCAGCAGTCTCCAGAGTGCAGAAACGCTGTAT. It codes for CSSSLQSAETLY. The CDR3 in its entirety is CSSSLQSAETLYF.

Details on this clone: Genes here carry mouse names. The CDR3 is cut off 1 residue early in the read; its end comes from the germline J gene. This chain connects TRBV3 to TRBJ2-2; 8 nucleotides match TRBD1. CDR3 length: 15 amino acids. The germline gives CDR1 SNHLY, CDR2 FYNGKV (reference sequence). V was clipped by 6 bases and J by 4 bases; unmatched bases: 7. The CDR3 DNA, read in part, is TGTGCCAGCAGTCCAGGACAGGGAACCACCGGGCAGCTCTAC. Amino acid sequence: CASSPGQGTTGQLY. The full-length CDR3 reads as CASSPGQGTTGQLYF.

Of note for this clone: Mouse germline and gene names are used. The CDR3 extends 1 residue past the end of the read, so its final part is completed from the germline J gene. The J gene is TRBJ2-4, the V gene TRBV23; no check of the table's D call, TRBD2, against the DNA was made. The CDR3 runs 15 residues. The germline gives CDR1 KGHTA, CDR2 FQNQQP. CDR3 residues: CSSSQGLGGRNTLYF. CDR3 DNA, as far as it was read: TGCTCCAGCAGTCAAGGACTGGGGGGGCGAAACACCTTGTAC.

As for this clone: Here the gene names and germline are mouse. The read halts 1 residue ahead of the CDR3 end, with the missing end drawn from the germline J gene. V gene TRBV24 combines with J gene TRBJ1-2; possible D gene TRBD1, 6 bases. Trimming took 8 bases from V and 0 from J, leaving 13 bases between them. CDR1 and CDR2 from the germline V gene are KGHTA and FRNEEI. The CDR3 extends over 14 amino acids. CDR3: CASPQAGANSDYTF. CDR3 DNA (partial): TGTGCCAGCCCTCAGGCAGGGGCAAACTCCGACTACACC.

Concerning this clone itself: Germline and genes: mouse. The read ends 1 residue shy of where the CDR3 ends; the end is completed using the germline J gene. This chain links TRBV3 with TRBJ2-7; 9 bases are shared with TRBD1. V trimming: 6 bases; J trimming: 7 bases; junction bases outside the gene matches: 7. CDR1 is SNHLY, CDR2 FYNGKV, per germline (reference sequence). The CDR3 extends over 13 amino acids. The CDR3 loop reads CASSPQGAREQYF. Incomplete CDR3 DNA: TGTGCCAGCAGTCCACAGGGGGCTAGGGAACAGTAC. The variable domain in full, with the rest retrieved from reference TRBV3 and TRBJ2-7, is GPKVLQIPSHQIIDMGQMVTLNCDPVSNHLYFYWYKQILGQQMEFLVNFYNGKVMEKSKLFKDQFSVERPDGSYFTLKIQPTALEDSAVYFCASSPQGAREQYFGPGTRLTVL.

Note on this clone: The listed genes are named as in mouse. The CDR3 end is not reached by the read, which stops 1 residue before it; the germline J gene fills it in. This chain uses TRBV23 with TRBJ2-1; TRBD1 is taken as the D call from the table, unchecked against the DNA. This CDR3 comprises 13 residues. CDR1 KGHTA and CDR2 FQNQQP come from the germline V gene. The covered CDR3 bases are TGCTCCAGCAGGCCGGGACAATATGCTGAGCAGTTC. Translated: CSSRPGQYAEQF. From start to end, the CDR3 is CSSRPGQYAEQFF.

About this clone: The listed genes are named as in mouse. CDR3 residues: CASSLEGTEVFF. The sequenced part of the CDR3 DNA is TGTGCCAGCTCTCTCGAGGGAACAGAAGTCTTC. The rearrangement links TRBV12-1 to TRBJ1-1, with D hard to call. The read is 1 residue too short to cover the CDR3 end, so that end is filled in from the germline J gene. Deletions cut 0 bases from V and 5 bases from J, with 6 bases between. The CDR3 is 12 amino acids. Germline-derived CDR1 and CDR2 are SGHSN and HYEKVE.

Of note for this clone: Mouse germline and gene names are used. The read terminates 1 residue ahead of where the CDR3 ends, so the germline J gene completes it. The V call is TRBV26, the J call TRBJ1-1; 7 bases agree with TRBD1. With 4 bases clipped from V and 9 bases from J, the junction kept 2 bases outside the gene matches. This CDR3 comprises 11 residues. Germline V CDR1 and CDR2: KGHPV, FQNQEV (reference sequence). CDR3 protein: CASSRDRQVFF. CDR3 DNA, as far as it was read: TGTGCCAGCAGTCGGGACAGACAAGTCTTC.

As to this clone: Mouse names are used for the genes. The read ends 1 residue shy of where the CDR3 ends; the end is completed using the germline J gene. This rearrangement joins TRBV3 to TRBJ2-2, with a tentative D call TRBD1 (6 bases). Germline loops: CDR1 SNHLY, CDR2 FYNGKV (reference sequence). The CDR3 has 14 residues. The V end lost 6 bases, the J end lost 4 bases, and 12 bases lay between the germline ends. CDR3 sequence reads: CASRSRGGTGQLYF. CDR3 bases read: TGTGCCAGCAGGTCCAGGGGTGGCACCGGGCAGCTCTAC. Combining the CDR3 with reference TRBV3 and TRBJ2-2 gives the whole variable domain GPKVLQIPSHQIIDMGQMVTLNCDPVSNHLYFYWYKQILGQQMEFLVNFYNGKVMEKSKLFKDQFSVERPDGSYFTLKIQPTALEDSAVYFCASRSRGGTGQLYFGEGSKLTVL.

Worth noting for this clone: The genes are named according to mouse. The sequenced fragment ends 1 residue before the CDR3 boundary, so the rest is inferred from the germline J gene. The chain recombines TRBV1 with TRBJ2-4; D is uncertain. This CDR3 spans 14 amino acids. CDR1 and CDR2 from the germline V gene are NSQYPW and LRSPGD (reference sequence). V shed 1 base and J shed 0 bases, with 5 bases lying between them. CDR3 residues: CTCSAGGSQNTLYF. The CDR3 DNA, read in part, is TGCACCTGCAGTGCAGGGGGTAGTCAAAACACCTTGTAC.

A remark on this clone: All gene names here are mouse names. The CDR3 is cut off 1 residue early in the read; its end comes from the germline J gene. V gene TRBV23 combines with J gene TRBJ2-5. The germline gives CDR1 KGHTA, CDR2 FQNQQP. The CDR3 length is 14 residues. CDR3 protein: CSSSQFRGQDTQYF. The part of the CDR3 DNA that was read is TGCTCCAGCAGTCAATTCCGGGGCCAAGACACCCAGTAC.

This clone has a handful of counts. Genes and germline are mouse. The read terminates 1 residue ahead of where the CDR3 ends, so the germline J gene completes it. Other nucleotide sequences from this sample produce the same CDR3. The chain links TRBV5 to TRBJ2-7; D gene unclear. There are 13 residues in the CDR3. The germline gives CDR1 LGHNA, CDR2 YNLKQL (reference sequence). Trimming pared 0 bases from V and 3 bases from J, leaving 6 bases between. The CDR3 is CASSQDLGYEQYF. The part of the CDR3 DNA that was read is TGTGCCAGCAGCCAAGACTTGGGCTATGAACAGTAC.

Within the sample, this clone is medium-sized. Genes and germline come from the mouse. From the germline J gene comes the end of the CDR3, since the read stops 1 residue before it. The V gene is TRBV26, the J gene TRBJ1-5; D is ambiguous. Deletions cut 2 bases from V and 4 bases from J, with 6 bases between. Germline V gene lookup returns CDR1 KGHPV and CDR2 FQNQEV (reference sequence). This CDR3 spans 13 amino acids. The covered CDR3 bases are TGTGCCAGCAGTCTGACAGAGAACCAGGCTCCGCTT. This gives the protein CASSLTENQAPL. Given in full, the CDR3 is CASSLTENQAPLF.

With respect to this clone: Gene labels here are mouse ones. Sequencing ends 1 residue short of the CDR3 end; the germline J gene provides the rest. The chain couples TRBV13-2 to TRBJ1-3; tentatively, D is TRBD1 (5 bases). V was pared by 2 bases and J by 1 base, with 10 bases between. The CDR3 has 15 amino acids. CDR1 is NNHNN and CDR2 is SYGAGS in the germline V gene (reference sequence). Partial CDR3 DNA: TGTGCCAGCGGTGAAGGAGGGGCGTCTGGAAATACGCTCTAT. This codes for CASGEGGASGNTLY. The full CDR3 protein is CASGEGGASGNTLYF.